What follows are 13 T cell receptor beta chains derived from one specimen sequenced in a study of T cell clusters in autoimmune cytopenias. Each sample's input was 250 ng genomic DNA, some 38,000 genome equivalents. One tube held mixed TRB-A and TRB-B primer pools for touch-down PCR. TCRdb reprocessed the multiplex PCR reads and reports one entry per CDR3 protein, with no DNA. This repertoire includes 9,500 to 11,000 distinct CDR3 sequences. These data are also associated with another study on T cell repertoires in aging, cancer and after chemotherapy.

The sample was peripheral blood. The receptors stem from a human donor in good health.

The chain has TRBV30 and TRBJ2-2; TCRdb selects TRBD1, and the lack of DNA leaves this call unchecked. The CDR3 totals 16 residues. Germline loops: CDR1 GTSNPN, CDR2 SVGIG (reference sequence). The CDR3 loop reads CAWSVGDRGTTGELFF.

This clonotype registers medium-sized by frequency. V and J are TRBV27 and TRBJ2-1; TCRdb reports TRBD2, a call that lacks DNA to check it against. Germline lookup yields CDR1 MNHEY and CDR2 SMNVEV (reference sequence). This CDR3 is 14 amino acids long. The CDR3 sequence: CASSFSGLANEQFF.

The chain joins TRBV12-3 or TRBV12-4 to TRBJ2-7; the D call from TCRdb, TRBD2, cannot be confirmed without DNA. The length of the CDR3 is 19 residues. The CDR3 loop reads CASSLGDGTSGRSAYEQYF.

V gene TRBV19 combines with J gene TRBJ2-5; TCRdb names TRBD2, which stays unverified in the absence of DNA. There are 13 residues in the CDR3. Germline CDR1 and CDR2: LNHDA and SQIVND (reference sequence). This CDR3 is CASSRTRIETQYF. Full variable domain (rest looked up from reference TRBV19 and TRBJ2-5): DGGITQSPKYLFRKEGQNVTLSCEQNLNHDAMYWYRQDPGQGLRLIYYSQIVNDFQKGDIAEGYSVSREKKESFPLTVTSAQKNPTAFYLCASSRTRIETQYFGPGTRLLVL.

This clonotype is medium-sized (0.01 to 0.1%) by frequency. The chain combines TRBV29-1 with TRBJ2-3; the D gene TCRdb calls, TRBD2, cannot be checked with no DNA. The germline V gene has CDR1 SQVTM and CDR2 ANQGSEA. The CDR3 totals 13 residues. The CDR3 protein is CSVQAGGTDTQYF.

The chain employs TRBV27 and TRBJ2-3; TCRdb indicates TRBD2, and absent DNA this call remains unverified. The germline gives CDR1 MNHEY, CDR2 SMNVEV (reference sequence). The CDR3 is 16 amino acids. This CDR3 is CASSPLASGGSDTQYF.

V gene TRBV6-5 combines with J gene TRBJ2-5. CDR1 and CDR2 (germline): MNHEY, SVGAGI. The CDR3 consists of 14 residues. The CDR3 sequence is CASSYSRAQETQYF.

Judged by frequency, this clonotype is medium-sized. V and J are TRBV29-1 and TRBJ2-7. The CDR3 contains 14 residues. Germline lookup yields CDR1 SQVTM and CDR2 ANQGSEA. The CDR3 reads CSVEGETVAYEQYF.

This chain connects TRBV19 to TRBJ2-1; the D call of TRBD1 rests on TCRdb alone, since no DNA is present to check it. Per germline, CDR1 LNHDA and CDR2 SQIVND (reference sequence). The length of the CDR3 is 15 residues. The CDR3 protein is CASTPGTVTYNEQFF. The full variable domain, in which reference TRBV19 and TRBJ2-1 provide the parts outside the CDR3, is DGGITQSPKYLFRKEGQNVTLSCEQNLNHDAMYWYRQDPGQGLRLIYYSQIVNDFQKGDIAEGYSVSREKKESFPLTVTSAQKNPTAFYLCASTPGTVTYNEQFFGPGTRLTVL.

This clonotype registers medium-sized (0.01 to 0.1%) by frequency. V and J are TRBV29-1 and TRBJ2-6; TCRdb indicates TRBD1, and absent DNA this call remains unverified. Germline values: CDR1 SQVTM, CDR2 ANQGSEA. This CDR3 is 13 amino acids long. This CDR3 reads CSVAGAGANVLTF.

This sequence joins TRBV6-1 and TRBJ2-7; the TCRdb D gene call, TRBD2, has no DNA to confirm it. CDR1 and CDR2 (germline): MNHNS, SASEGT. The CDR3 spans 18 residues. CDR3 loop: CASRPGYSGTDLSYEQYF.

By frequency, this clonotype is medium-sized. This chain links TRBV29-1 with TRBJ2-1; with no DNA, the TCRdb D assignment of TRBD1 cannot be verified. Germline CDR1 is SQVTM and CDR2 is ANQGSEA. This CDR3 has 14 amino acids. This CDR3 reads CSVAGADSYNEQFF.

This CDR3 reads CASSDLPGTGGYEQYF. The chain carries TRBV6-1 and TRBJ2-7; the D call from TCRdb, TRBD1, cannot be confirmed without DNA. The germline V gene encodes CDR1 MNHNS and CDR2 SASEGT. This CDR3 has 16 amino acids.